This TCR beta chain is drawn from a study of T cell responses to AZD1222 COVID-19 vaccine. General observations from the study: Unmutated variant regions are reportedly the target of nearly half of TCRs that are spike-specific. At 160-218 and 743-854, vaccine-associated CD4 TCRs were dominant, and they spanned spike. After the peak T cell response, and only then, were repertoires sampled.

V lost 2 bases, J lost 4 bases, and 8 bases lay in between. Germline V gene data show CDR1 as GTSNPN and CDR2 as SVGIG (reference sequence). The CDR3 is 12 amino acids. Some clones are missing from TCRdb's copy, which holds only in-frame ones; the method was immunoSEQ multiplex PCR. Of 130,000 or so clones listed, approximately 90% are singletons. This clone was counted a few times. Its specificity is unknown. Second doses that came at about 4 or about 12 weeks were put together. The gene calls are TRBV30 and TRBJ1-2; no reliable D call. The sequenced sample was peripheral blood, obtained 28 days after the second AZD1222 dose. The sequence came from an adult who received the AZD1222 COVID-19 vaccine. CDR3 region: CAWSHGLYGYTF. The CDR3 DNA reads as TGTGCCTGGAGTCACGGACTCTATGGCTACACCTTC.